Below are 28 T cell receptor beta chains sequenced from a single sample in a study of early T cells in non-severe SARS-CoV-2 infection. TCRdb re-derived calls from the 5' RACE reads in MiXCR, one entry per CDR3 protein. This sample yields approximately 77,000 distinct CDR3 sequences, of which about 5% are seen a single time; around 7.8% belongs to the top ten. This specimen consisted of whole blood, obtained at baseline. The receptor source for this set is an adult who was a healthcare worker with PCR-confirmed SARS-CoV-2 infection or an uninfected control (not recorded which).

CDR3 residues: CATSRGLAGGSYNEQFF. CDR3 in DNA: TGTGCCACCAGCAGGGGACTAGCGGGAGGGTCCTACAATGAGCAGTTCTTC. J is TRBJ2-1 and V is TRBV15; 16 bases align to TRBD2. Germline CDR1 and CDR2: LNHNV and YYDKDF (reference sequence). Losses at the gene ends were 3 bases for V and 1 base for J; bases not matched to a gene: 0. This CDR3 is built from 17 residues.

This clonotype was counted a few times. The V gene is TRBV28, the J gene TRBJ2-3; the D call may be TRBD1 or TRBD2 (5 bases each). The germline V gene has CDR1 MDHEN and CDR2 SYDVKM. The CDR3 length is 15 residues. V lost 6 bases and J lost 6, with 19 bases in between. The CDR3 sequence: CASRPPGTALDTQYF. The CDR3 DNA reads TGTGCCAGCAGACCTCCCGGGACCGCTCTGGATACGCAGTATTTT.

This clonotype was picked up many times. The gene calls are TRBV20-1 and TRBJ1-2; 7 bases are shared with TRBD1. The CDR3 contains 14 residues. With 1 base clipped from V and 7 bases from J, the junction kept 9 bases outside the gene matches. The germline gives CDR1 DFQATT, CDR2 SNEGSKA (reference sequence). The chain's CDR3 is CSARGLQGGPGYTF. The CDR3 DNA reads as TGCAGTGCTAGAGGACTGCAGGGGGGGCCTGGCTACACCTTC.

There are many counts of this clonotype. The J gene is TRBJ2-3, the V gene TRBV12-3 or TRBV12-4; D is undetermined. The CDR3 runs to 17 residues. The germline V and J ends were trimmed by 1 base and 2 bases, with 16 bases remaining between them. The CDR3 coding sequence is TGTGCCAGCAGTTTAGGGATCCCGGGTACCACCACAGATACGCAGTATTTT. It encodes CASSLGIPGTTTDTQYF.

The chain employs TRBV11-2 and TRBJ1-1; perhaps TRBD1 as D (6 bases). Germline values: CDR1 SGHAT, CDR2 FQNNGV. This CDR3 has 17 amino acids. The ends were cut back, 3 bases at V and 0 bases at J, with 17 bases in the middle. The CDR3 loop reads CASSLTPKGVMNTEAFF. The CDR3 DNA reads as TGTGCCAGCAGCTTGACACCTAAGGGGGTCATGAACACTGAAGCTTTCTTT.

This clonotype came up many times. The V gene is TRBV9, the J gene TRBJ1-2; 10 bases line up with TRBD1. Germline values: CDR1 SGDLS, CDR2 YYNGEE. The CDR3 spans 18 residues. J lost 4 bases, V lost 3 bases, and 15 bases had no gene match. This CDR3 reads CASSGGPNARTGGYGYTF. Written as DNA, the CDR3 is TGTGCCAGCAGCGGGGGACCCAACGCCCGGACAGGGGGCTATGGCTACACCTTC.

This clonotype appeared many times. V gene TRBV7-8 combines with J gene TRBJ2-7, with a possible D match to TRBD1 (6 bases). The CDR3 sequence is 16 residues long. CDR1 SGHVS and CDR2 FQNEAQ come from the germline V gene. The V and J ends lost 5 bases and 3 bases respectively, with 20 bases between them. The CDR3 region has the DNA TGTGCCAGCAGCCCCCTTTCCGGGACACCCTACTACGAGCAGTACTTC. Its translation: CASSPLSGTPYYEQYF.

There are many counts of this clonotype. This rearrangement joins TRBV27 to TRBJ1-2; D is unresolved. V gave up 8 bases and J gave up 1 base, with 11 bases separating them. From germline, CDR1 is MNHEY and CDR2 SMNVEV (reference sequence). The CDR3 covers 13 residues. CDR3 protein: CASRDPGNYGYTF. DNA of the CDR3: TGTGCCAGCCGAGATCCCGGTAACTATGGCTACACCTTC.

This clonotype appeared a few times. The DNA for the CDR3 is TGTGCCAGCTCACCGAAAGGGCTAGCGAACACCGGGGAGCTGTTTTTT. The encoded protein is CASSPKGLANTGELFF. The chain uses TRBV18 and TRBJ2-2; no clear D. Between the trimmed V and J ends, which lost 3 bases and 0 bases, there was a span of 11 bases. The germline V gene encodes CDR1 KGHSH and CDR2 LQKENI. CDR3 size: 16 residues.

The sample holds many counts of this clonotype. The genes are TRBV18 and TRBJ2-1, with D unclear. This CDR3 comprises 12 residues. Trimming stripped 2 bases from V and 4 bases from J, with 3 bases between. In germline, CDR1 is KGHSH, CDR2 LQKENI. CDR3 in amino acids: CASSPGYNEQFF. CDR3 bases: TGTGCCAGCTCACCAGGGTACAATGAGCAGTTCTTC. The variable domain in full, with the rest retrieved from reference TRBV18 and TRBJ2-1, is NAGVMQNPRHLVRRRGQEARLRCSPMKGHSHVYWYRQLPEEGLKFMVYLQKENIIDESGMPKERFSAEFPKEGPSILRIQQVVRGDSAAYFCASSPGYNEQFFGPGTRLTVL.

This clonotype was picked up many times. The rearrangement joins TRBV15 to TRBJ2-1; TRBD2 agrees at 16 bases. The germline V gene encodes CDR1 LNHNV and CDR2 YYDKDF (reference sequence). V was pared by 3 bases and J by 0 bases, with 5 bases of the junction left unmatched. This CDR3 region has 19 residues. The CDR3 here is CATSSVGLAGGSSYNEQFF. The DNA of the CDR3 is TGTGCCACCAGCAGCGTGGGACTAGCGGGAGGGAGCTCCTACAATGAGCAGTTCTTC.

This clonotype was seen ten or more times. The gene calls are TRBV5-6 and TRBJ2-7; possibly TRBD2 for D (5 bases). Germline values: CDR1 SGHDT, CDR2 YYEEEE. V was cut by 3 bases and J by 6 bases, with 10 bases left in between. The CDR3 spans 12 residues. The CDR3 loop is CASSWGGGEQYF. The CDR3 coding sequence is TGTGCCAGCAGCTGGGGTGGAGGCGAGCAGTACTTC.

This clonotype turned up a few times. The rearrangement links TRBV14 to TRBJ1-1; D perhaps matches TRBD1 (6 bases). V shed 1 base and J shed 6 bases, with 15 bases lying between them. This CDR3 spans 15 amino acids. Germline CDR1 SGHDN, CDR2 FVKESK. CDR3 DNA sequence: TGTGCCAGCAGCCAAGTTGACAGGTTGGTTCCTGAAGCTTTCTTT. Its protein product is CASSQVDRLVPEAFF. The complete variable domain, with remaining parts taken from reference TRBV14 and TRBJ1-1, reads EAGVTQFPSHSVIEKGQTVTLRCDPISGHDNLYWYRRVMGKEIKFLLHFVKESKQDESGMPNNRFLAERTGGTYSTLKVQPAELEDSGVYFCASSQVDRLVPEAFFGQGTRLTVV.

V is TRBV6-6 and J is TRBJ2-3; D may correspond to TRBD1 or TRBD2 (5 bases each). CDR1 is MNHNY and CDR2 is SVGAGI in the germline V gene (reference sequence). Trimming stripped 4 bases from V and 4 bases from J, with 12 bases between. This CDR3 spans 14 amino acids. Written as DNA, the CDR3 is TGTGCCAGCAGTTCCCCGGGACGGCCAGATACGCAGTATTTT. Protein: CASSSPGRPDTQYF.

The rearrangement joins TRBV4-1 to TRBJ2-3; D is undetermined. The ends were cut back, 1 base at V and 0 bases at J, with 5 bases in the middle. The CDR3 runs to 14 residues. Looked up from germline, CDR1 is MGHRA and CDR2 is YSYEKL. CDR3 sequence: CASSQVISTDTQYF. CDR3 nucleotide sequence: TGCGCCAGCAGCCAAGTTATCAGCACAGATACGCAGTATTTT.

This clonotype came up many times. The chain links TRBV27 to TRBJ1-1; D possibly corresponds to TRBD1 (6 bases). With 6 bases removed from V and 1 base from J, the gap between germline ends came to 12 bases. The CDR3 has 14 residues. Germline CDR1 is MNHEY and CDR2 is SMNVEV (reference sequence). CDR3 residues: CASRIGTPNTEAFF. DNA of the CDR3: TGTGCCAGCAGGATAGGGACACCGAACACTGAAGCTTTCTTT.

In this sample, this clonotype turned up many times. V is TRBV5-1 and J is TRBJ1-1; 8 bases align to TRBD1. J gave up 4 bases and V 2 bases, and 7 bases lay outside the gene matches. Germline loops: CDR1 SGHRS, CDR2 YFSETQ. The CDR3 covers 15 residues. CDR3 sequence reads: CASSFGQGGTTEAFF. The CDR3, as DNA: TGCGCCAGCAGCTTCGGACAGGGTGGGACCACTGAAGCTTTCTTT.

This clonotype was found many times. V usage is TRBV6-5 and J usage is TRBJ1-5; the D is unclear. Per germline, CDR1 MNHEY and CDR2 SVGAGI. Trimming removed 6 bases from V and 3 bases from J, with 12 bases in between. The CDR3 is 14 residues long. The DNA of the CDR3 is TGTGCCAGCAGCCCCGAGGAGGCCAATCAGCCCCAGCATTTT. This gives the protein CASSPEEANQPQHF.

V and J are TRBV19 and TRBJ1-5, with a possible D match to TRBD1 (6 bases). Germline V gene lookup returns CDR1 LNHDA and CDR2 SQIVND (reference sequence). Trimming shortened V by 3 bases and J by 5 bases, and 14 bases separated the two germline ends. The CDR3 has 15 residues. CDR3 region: CASSIGGAKHQPQHF. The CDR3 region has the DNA TGTGCCAGTAGTATTGGGGGGGCGAAGCATCAGCCCCAGCATTTT.

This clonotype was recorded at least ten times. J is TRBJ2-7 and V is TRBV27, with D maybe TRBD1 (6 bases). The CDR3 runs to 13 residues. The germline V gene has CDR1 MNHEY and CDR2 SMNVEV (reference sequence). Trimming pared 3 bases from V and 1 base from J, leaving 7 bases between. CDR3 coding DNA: TGTGCCAGCAGTTTTACAGGGTCCTACGAGCAGTACTTC. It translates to CASSFTGSYEQYF.

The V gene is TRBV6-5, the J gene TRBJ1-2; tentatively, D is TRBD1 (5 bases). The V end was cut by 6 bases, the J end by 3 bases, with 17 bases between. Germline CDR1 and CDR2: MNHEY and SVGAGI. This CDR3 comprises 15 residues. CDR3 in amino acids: CASSRSLTAHYGYTF. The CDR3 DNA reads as TGTGCCAGCAGCCGTAGTCTGACAGCCCACTATGGCTACACCTTC.

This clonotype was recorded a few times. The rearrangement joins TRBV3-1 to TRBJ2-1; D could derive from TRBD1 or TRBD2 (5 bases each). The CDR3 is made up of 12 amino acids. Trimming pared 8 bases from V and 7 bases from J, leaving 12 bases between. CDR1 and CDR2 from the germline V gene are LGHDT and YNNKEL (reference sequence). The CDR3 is CASSRGTNEQFF. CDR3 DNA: TGTGCCAGCTCCCGGGGCACTAATGAGCAGTTCTTC.

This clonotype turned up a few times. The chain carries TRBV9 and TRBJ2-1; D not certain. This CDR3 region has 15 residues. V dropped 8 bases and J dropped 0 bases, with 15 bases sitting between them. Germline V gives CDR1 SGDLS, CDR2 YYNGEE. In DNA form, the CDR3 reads TGTGCCAGTGGACCCCAGGCGGCCTCCTACAATGAGCAGTTCTTC. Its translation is CASGPQAASYNEQFF.

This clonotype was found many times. The CDR3 loop is CASSPQDNYGYTF. In DNA, the CDR3 is TGTGCCAGCAGCCCGCAGGATAACTATGGCTACACCTTC. The genes are TRBV12-3 or TRBV12-4 and TRBJ1-2; D gene ambiguous. V was pared by 6 bases and J by 1 base, with 9 bases between. The CDR3 loop spans 13 amino acids.

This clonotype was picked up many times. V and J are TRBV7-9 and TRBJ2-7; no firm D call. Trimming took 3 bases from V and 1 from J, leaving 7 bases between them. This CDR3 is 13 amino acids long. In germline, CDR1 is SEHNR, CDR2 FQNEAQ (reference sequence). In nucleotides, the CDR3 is TGTGCCAGCAGCTTTCCCGGTTCCTACGAGCAGTACTTC. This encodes CASSFPGSYEQYF.

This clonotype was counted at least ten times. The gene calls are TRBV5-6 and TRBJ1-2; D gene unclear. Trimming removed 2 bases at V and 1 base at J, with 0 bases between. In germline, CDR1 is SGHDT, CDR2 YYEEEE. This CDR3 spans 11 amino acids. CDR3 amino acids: CASSFNYGYTF. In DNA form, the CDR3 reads TGTGCCAGCAGCTTTAACTATGGCTACACCTTC.

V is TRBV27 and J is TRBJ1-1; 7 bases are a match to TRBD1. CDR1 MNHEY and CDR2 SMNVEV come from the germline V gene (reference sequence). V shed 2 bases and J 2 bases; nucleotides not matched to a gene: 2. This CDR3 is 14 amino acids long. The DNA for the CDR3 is TGTGCCAGCAGTTTAGGGACAGCTAACACTGAAGCTTTCTTT. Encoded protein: CASSLGTANTEAFF.

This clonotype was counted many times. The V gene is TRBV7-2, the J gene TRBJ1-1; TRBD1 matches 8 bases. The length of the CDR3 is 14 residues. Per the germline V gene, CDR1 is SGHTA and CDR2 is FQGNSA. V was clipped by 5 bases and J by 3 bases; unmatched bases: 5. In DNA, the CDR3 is TGTGCCAGCAGCGTGTCGACAGGGGACACTGAAGCTTTCTTT. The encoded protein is CASSVSTGDTEAFF.